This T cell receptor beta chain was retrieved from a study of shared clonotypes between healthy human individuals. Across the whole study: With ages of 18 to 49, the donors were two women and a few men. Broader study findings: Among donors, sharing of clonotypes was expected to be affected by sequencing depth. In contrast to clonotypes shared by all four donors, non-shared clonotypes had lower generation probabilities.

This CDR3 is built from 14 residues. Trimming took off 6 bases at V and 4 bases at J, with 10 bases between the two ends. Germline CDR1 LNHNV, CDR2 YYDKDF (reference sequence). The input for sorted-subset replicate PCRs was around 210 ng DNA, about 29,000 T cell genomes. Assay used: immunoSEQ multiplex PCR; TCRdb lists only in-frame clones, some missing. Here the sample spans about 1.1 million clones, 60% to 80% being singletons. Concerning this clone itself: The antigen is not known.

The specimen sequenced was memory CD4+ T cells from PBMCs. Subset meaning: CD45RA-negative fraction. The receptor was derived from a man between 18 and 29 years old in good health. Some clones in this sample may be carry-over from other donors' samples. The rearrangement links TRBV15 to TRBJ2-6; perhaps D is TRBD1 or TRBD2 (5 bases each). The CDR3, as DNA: TGTGCCACCAGACAGGCTAGCGGGGCCAACGTCCTGACTTTC. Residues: CATRQASGANVLTF.